The 16 T cell receptor beta chains below were found in one sample sequenced in a study of naive and memory T cell subsets. Four PCR rounds used nested alpha and beta constant region primers plus the SP2 primer. TCRdb reanalysed the 5' RACE reads using MiXCR and keeps one entry per CDR3 protein. Of approximately 30,000 distinct CDR3 sequences detected, roughly 17% appear once; the ten largest clones hold around 2.6%. An oligonucleotide containing a UMI was ligated to the 3' end of TCR cDNA. All receptors derive from a female donor in good health.

Within the sample, this clonotype is medium-sized. J is TRBJ1-4 and V is TRBV20-1; the match to TRBD1 covers 10 bases. There are 13 residues in the CDR3. Germline assignment: CDR1 DFQATT and CDR2 SNEGSKA (reference sequence). The trim removed 5 bases at V and 7 bases at J, leaving 4 bases unmatched. CDR3 residues: CSAGTGVGEKLFF. The CDR3 DNA reads as TGCAGTGCTGGGACAGGGGTTGGTGAAAAACTGTTTTTT.

This clonotype was counted at least ten times. This chain joins TRBV29-1 and TRBJ2-3; D is unclear. Germline assignment: CDR1 SQVTM and CDR2 ANQGSEA. V was trimmed by 6 bases and J by 8 bases, leaving 9 bases between them. This CDR3 region has 10 residues. In nucleotides, the CDR3 is TGCAGCGTCCTCCAGCTTACGCAGTATTTT. Amino acid sequence: CSVLQLTQYF.

V is TRBV11-2 and J is TRBJ2-1, with D unresolved. Germline CDR1 SGHAT, CDR2 FQNNGV. Between the trimmed V and J ends, which lost 2 bases and 10 bases, there was a span of 3 bases. This CDR3 contains 10 residues. The CDR3 bases are TGTGCCAGCAGCTTAAGAGAGCAGTTCTTC. This encodes CASSLREQFF. The full variable domain, completed using reference TRBV11-2 and TRBJ2-1, is EAGVAQSPRYKIIEKRQSVAFWCNPISGHATLYWYQQILGQGPKLLIQFQNNGVVDDSQLPKDRFSAERLKGVDSTLKIQPAKLEDSAVYLCASSLREQFFGPGTRLTVL.

V is TRBV9 and J is TRBJ1-1; maybe TRBD1 (5 bases). V lost 3 bases and J lost 2, with 14 bases in between. The CDR3 length is 15 residues. CDR1 and CDR2 (germline): SGDLS, YYNGEE. DNA for the CDR3: TGTGCCAGCAGCGGGGGGTCGCTGGGAAACACTGAAGCTTTCTTT. Its translation is CASSGGSLGNTEAFF.

This clonotype has a handful of counts. The rearrangement joins TRBV29-1 to TRBJ2-7, with a possible D match to TRBD2 (6 bases). Germline V gives CDR1 SQVTM, CDR2 ANQGSEA. The CDR3 runs to 13 residues. V was trimmed by 7 bases and J by 4 bases, leaving 17 bases between them. The CDR3 loop is CSGGVGRQYEQYF. Here the CDR3 DNA reads TGCAGCGGGGGGGTAGGCAGGCAGTACGAGCAGTACTTC.

This clonotype was counted many times. The V call is TRBV7-9, the J call TRBJ1-1, with D perhaps matching TRBD1 (5 bases). CDR3 length equals 12 residues. Germline CDR1 SEHNR, CDR2 FQNEAQ (reference sequence). The germline V and J ends were trimmed by 5 bases and 11 bases, with 15 bases remaining between them. CDR3 nucleotide sequence: TGTGCCAGCAGCCCGGTGGGGACGCAGGCTTTCTTT. Translation: CASSPVGTQAFF.

This clonotype qualifies as medium-sized. The chain employs TRBV11-3 and TRBJ2-2; D unclear. CDR3 size: 13 residues. Trimming shortened V by 1 base and J by 5 bases, and 5 bases separated the two germline ends. Looked up from germline, CDR1 is SGHNT and CDR2 is YENEEA. CDR3 coding DNA: TGTGCCAGCAGCTTAGCCCGGACCGGGGAGCTGTTTTTT. Amino acids: CASSLARTGELFF.

In this sample, this clonotype turned up a few times. This chain uses TRBV20-1 with TRBJ1-5; D is unclear. The CDR3 covers 15 residues. Germline loops: CDR1 DFQATT, CDR2 SNEGSKA (reference sequence). The V end lost 0 bases, the J end lost 2 bases, and 11 bases lay between the germline ends. The CDR3, as DNA: TGCAGTGCTAGAGATACCAGGCTGGGCAATCAGCCCCAGCATTTT. It yields the protein CSARDTRLGNQPQHF.

This clonotype was seen at least ten times. J is TRBJ1-2 and V is TRBV6-5; TRBD1 matches 7 bases. J was trimmed by 4 bases and V by 6 bases; bases with no gene match: 8. This CDR3 is 14 amino acids long. From germline, CDR1 is MNHEY and CDR2 SVGAGI. This CDR3 is CASRRQGQLYGYTF. The CDR3 DNA reads as TGTGCCAGCAGACGACAGGGCCAACTCTATGGCTACACCTTC.

With regard to this clonotype: The junction departs from germline at one end; a sequencing error may be responsible. The CDR3 reads CSVREGQGTQYF. For the CDR3, the DNA is TGCAGCGTGAGGGAGGGGCAAGGGACCCAGTACTTC. This chain joins TRBV29-1 and TRBJ2-5; 7 bases are a match to TRBD2. Germline-derived CDR1 and CDR2 are SQVTM and ANQGSEA. The CDR3 sequence is 12 residues long.

Many counts were recorded for this clonotype. The CDR3 loop is CASSTRYRQGTEAFF. The CDR3 DNA reads as TGTGCCAGTAGTACGCGGTACAGGCAGGGCACTGAAGCTTTCTTT. V gene TRBV19 combines with J gene TRBJ1-1; D might be TRBD1 (5 bases). Between the trimmed V and J ends, which lost 4 bases and 4 bases, there was a span of 16 bases. The germline V gene encodes CDR1 LNHDA and CDR2 SQIVND (reference sequence). This CDR3 contains 15 residues.

The CDR3 DNA reads as TGTGCCAGCAGCTTGGGACTGGGAGATCTAGCCAAAAACATTCAGTACTTC. This codes for CASSLGLGDLAKNIQYF. The J gene is TRBJ2-4, the V gene TRBV7-2, with D possibly being TRBD2 (6 bases). V dropped 3 bases and J dropped 0 bases, with 15 bases sitting between them. CDR1 and CDR2 from the germline V gene are SGHTA and FQGNSA. The CDR3 is 17 amino acids.

This clonotype has only a few counts. The CDR3 sequence: CASSHTKNTEAFF. The CDR3 DNA reads TGTGCCAGCAGTCATACAAAGAACACTGAAGCTTTCTTT. The genes are TRBV27 and TRBJ1-1, with D unclear. The CDR3 has 13 residues. Germline V gene sequence: CDR1 MNHEY, CDR2 SMNVEV (reference sequence). Trimming took 5 bases from V and 1 from J, leaving 8 bases between them.

This chain links TRBV9 with TRBJ1-6, with 7 bases fitting TRBD1. CDR3 size: 15 residues. V was pared by 0 bases and J by 7 bases, with 4 bases of the junction left unmatched. Germline CDR1 SGDLS, CDR2 YYNGEE. Here the CDR3 reads CASSVAGTENSPLHF. The CDR3 DNA reads TGTGCCAGCAGCGTAGCTGGGACAGAAAATTCACCCCTCCACTTT.

The chain links TRBV5-1 to TRBJ2-7; D possibly corresponds to TRBD2 (7 bases). V lost 0 bases and J lost 1, with 14 bases in between. The CDR3 is 16 amino acids. The germline V gene encodes CDR1 SGHRS and CDR2 YFSETQ. DNA of the CDR3: TGCGCCAGCAGCTTGGAGGCGGGGGCCCCATCCTACGAGCAGTACTTC. It yields the protein CASSLEAGAPSYEQYF.

The sample holds many counts of this clonotype. The rearrangement links TRBV27 to TRBJ2-5, with a tentative D call TRBD1 (5 bases). The CDR3 runs to 14 residues. Trimming pared 2 bases from V and 7 bases from J, leaving 14 bases between. Germline V lookup: CDR1 MNHEY, CDR2 SMNVEV (reference sequence). CDR3 residues: CASSLRQLTGTQYF. Here the CDR3 DNA reads TGTGCCAGCAGTTTAAGACAGCTTACGGGGACCCAGTACTTC.